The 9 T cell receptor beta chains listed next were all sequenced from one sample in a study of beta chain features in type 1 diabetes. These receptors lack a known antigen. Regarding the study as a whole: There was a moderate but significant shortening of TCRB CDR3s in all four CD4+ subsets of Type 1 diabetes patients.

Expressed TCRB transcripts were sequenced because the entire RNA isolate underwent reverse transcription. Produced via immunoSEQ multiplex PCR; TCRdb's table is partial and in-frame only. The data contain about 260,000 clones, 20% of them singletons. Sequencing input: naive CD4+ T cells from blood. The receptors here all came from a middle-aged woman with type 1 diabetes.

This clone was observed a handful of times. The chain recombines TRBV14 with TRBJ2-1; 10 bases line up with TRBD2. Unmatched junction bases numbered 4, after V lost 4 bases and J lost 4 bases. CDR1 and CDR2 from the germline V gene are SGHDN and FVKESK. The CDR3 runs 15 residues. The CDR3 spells CASSLTSGVYNEQFF. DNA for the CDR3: TGTGCCAGCAGCCTTACTAGCGGGGTTTACAATGAGCAGTTCTTC. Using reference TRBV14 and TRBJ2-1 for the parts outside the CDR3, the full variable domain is EAGVTQFPSHSVIEKGQTVTLRCDPISGHDNLYWYRRVMGKEIKFLLHFVKESKQDESGMPNNRFLAERTGGTYSTLKVQPAELEDSGVYFCASSLTSGVYNEQFFGPGTRLTVL.

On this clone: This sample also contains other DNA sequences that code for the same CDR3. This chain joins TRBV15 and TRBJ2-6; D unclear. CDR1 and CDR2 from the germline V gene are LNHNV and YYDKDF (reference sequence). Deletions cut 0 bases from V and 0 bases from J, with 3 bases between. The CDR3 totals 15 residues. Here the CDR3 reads CATSRDLSGANVLTF. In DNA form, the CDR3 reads TGTGCCACCAGCAGAGATCTCTCTGGGGCCAACGTCCTGACTTTC.

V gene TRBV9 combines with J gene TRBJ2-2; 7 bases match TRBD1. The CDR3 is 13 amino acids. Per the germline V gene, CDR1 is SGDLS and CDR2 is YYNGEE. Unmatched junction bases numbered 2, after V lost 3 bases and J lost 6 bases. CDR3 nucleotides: TGTGCCAGCAGCGGACAGGGCTCCGGGGAGCTGTTTTTT. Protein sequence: CASSGQGSGELFF.

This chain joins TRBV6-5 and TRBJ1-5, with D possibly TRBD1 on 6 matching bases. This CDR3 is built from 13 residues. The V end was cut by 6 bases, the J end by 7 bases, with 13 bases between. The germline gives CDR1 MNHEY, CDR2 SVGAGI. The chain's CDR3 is CASRRDTGQPQHF. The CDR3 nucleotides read TGTGCCAGCAGGAGGGACACAGGACAGCCCCAGCATTTT.

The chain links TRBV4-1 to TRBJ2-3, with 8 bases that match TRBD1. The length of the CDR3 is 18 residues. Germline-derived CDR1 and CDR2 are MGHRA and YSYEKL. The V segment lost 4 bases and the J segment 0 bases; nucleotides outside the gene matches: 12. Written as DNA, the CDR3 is TGCGCCAGCAGCCTCTCACCCGGACAGGGAACTAGCACAGATACGCAGTATTTT. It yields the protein CASSLSPGQGTSTDTQYF.

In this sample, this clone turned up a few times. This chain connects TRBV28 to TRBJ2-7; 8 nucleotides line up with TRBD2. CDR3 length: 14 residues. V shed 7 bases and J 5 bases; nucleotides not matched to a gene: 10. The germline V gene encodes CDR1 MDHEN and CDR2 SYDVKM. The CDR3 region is CASNQGREDDEQYF. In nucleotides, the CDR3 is TGTGCCAGCAACCAGGGGCGGGAGGACGACGAGCAGTACTTC.

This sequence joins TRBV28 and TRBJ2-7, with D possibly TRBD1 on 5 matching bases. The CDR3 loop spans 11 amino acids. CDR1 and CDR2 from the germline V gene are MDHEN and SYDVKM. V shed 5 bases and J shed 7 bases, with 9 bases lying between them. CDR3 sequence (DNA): TGTGCCAGCAGTCTCAGGGTTGAGCAGTACTTC. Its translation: CASSLRVEQYF.

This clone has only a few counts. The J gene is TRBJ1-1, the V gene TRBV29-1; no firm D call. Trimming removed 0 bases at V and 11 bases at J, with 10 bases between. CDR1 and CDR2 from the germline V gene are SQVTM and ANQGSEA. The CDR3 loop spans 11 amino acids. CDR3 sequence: CSVEDRERAFF. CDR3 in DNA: TGCAGCGTTGAAGATCGGGAAAGGGCTTTCTTT.

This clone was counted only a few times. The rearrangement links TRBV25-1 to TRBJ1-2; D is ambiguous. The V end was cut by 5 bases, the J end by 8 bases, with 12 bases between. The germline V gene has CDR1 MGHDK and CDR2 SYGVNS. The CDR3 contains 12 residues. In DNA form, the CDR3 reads TGTGCCAGCAGTCTCGAATTGCAGGGCTACACCTTC. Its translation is CASSLELQGYTF.